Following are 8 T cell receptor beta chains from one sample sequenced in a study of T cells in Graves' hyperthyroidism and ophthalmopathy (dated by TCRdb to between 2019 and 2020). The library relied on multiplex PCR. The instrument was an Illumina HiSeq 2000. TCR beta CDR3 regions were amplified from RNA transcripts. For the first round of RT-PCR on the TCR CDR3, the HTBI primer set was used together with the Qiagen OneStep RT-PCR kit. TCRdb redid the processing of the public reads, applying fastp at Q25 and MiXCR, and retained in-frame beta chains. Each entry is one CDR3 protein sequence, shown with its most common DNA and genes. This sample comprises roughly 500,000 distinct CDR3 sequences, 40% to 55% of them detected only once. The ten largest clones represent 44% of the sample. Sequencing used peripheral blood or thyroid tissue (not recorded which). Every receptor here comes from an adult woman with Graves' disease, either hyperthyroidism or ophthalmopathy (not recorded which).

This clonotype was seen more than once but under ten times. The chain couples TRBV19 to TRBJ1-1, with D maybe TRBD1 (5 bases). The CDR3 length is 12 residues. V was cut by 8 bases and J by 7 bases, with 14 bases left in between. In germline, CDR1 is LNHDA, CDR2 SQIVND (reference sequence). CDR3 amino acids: CASSDQGHEAFF. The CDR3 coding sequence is TGTGCCAGTTCGGACCAGGGCCATGAAGCTTTCTTT.

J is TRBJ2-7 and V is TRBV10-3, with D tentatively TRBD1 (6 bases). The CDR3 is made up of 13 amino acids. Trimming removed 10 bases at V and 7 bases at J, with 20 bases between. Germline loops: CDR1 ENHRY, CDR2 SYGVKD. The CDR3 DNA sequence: TGTGCCAGCCGCGACAGGTCTGAAAGAGAGCAGTACTTC. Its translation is CASRDRSEREQYF.

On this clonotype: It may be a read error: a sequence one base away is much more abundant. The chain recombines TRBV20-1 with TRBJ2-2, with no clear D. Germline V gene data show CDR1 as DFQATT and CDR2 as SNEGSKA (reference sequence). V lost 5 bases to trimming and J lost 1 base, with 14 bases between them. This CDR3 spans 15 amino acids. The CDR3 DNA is TGCAGTGCTGTGGAACCCGTTAAGAACACCGGGGAGCTGTTTTTT. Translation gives CSAVEPVKNTGELFF.

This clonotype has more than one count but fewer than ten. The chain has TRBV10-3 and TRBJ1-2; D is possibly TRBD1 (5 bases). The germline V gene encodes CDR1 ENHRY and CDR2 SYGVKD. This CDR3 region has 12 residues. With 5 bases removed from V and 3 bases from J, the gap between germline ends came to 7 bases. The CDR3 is CAISTGYYGYTF. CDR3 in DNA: TGTGCCATCAGTACAGGATACTATGGCTACACCTTC.

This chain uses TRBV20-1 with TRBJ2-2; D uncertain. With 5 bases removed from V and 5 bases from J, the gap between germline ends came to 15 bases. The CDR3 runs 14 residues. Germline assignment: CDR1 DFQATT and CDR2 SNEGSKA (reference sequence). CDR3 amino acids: CSALLRWVTGELFF. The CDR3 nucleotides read TGCAGTGCTCTCCTACGGTGGGTGACCGGGGAGCTGTTTTTT.

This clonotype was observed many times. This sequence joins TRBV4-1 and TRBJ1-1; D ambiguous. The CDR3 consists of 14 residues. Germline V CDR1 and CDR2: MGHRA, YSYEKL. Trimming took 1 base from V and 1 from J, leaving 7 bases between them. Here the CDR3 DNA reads TGCGCCAGCAGCCAAGGAACAGAGAACACTGAAGCTTTCTTT. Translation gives CASSQGTENTEAFF.

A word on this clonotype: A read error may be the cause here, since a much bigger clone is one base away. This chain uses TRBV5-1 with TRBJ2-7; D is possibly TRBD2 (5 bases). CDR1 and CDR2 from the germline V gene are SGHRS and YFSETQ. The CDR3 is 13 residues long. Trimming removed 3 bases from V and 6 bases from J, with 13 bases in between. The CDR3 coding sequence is TGCGCCAGCAGCTCCGCGGGCGTGTGCGAGCAGTACTTC. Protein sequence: CASSSAGVCEQYF.

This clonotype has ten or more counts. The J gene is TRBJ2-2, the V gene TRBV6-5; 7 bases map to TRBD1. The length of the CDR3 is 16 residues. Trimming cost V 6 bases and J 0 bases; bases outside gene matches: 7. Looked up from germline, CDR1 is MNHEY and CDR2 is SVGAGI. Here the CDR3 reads CASSMWTGPNTGELFF. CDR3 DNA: TGTGCCAGCAGCATGTGGACAGGCCCGAACACCGGGGAGCTGTTTTTT.